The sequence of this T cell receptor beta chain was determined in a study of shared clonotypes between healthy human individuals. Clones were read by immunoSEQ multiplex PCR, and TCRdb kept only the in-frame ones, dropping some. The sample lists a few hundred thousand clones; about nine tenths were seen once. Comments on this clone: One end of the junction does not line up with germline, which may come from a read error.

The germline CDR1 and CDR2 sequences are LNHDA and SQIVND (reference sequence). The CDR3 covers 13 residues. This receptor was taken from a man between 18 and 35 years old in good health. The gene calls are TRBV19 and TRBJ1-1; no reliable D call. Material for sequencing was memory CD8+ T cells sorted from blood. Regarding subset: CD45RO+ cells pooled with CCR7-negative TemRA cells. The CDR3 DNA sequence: TGTGCCAGTAGTGTAGAAAACTCTTTTGAAGCTTTCTTT. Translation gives CASSVENSFEAFF.